A selection of T cell receptor beta chains follows, all from one sample in a study of shared clonotypes between healthy human individuals. The assay was immunoSEQ multiplex PCR, and TCRdb's table has in-frame clones only and misses some. The sample holds 1.4 million to 1.5 million clones; around 97% are singletons and the top ten take roughly 1.2%. The sample was naive CD4+ T cells sorted from blood. The source of these receptors is a young man in good health. Both conserved end residues are part of each CDR3.

J gene,V gene,CDR3 protein
TRBJ2-7,TRBV7-2,CASSLAGGPPHYEQYF
TRBJ2-2,TRBV11-3,CASSPSAAGELFF
TRBJ2-2,TRBV5-4,CASSLEASGGELFF
TRBJ2-5,TRBV7-2,CASSLTGGETQYF
TRBJ2-1,TRBV9,CASSVGMGGGSNEQFF
TRBJ2-7,TRBV7-3,CASSLIGDSSYEQYF
TRBJ2-1,TRBV19,CASSIRGTSFYNEQFF
TRBJ2-7,TRBV5-4,CASSLGRATYEQYF
TRBJ2-7,TRBV4-3,CASSRLPGPSYEQYF
TRBJ1-5,TRBV7-9,CASSFASGKRDQPQHF
TRBJ2-7,TRBV15,CATSPRRQGPEQYF
TRBJ2-3,TRBV27,CASSFRSTDTQYF
TRBJ2-6,TRBV6-1,CASSPRSGANVLTF
TRBJ2-7,TRBV11-2,CASSLAPGRFVEYF
TRBJ2-1,TRBV4-2,CASSQAQYNEQFF
TRBJ1-3,TRBV7-8,CASSLVSLSGNTIYF
TRBJ1-1,TRBV27,CASSFLQGFGDTEAFF
TRBJ2-3,TRBV5-1,CASSLREGAGTDTQYF
TRBJ2-7,TRBV10-3,CAIRPSPGQAFPSSYEQYF
TRBJ2-2,TRBV4-3,CASSPPSNTGELFF
TRBJ2-6,TRBV18,CASSPLSSGMQYSGANVLTF
TRBJ2-1,TRBV9,CASSDLTGSSYNEQFF